Following are 16 T cell receptor beta chains from one sample sequenced in a study of blood T cell repertoires in COVID-19. This table comes from immunoSEQ multiplex PCR, and its TCRdb copy is limited to in-frame clones, with some not included. The data hold 93,000 or so clones, with around 90% observed a single time. Sequenced sample: peripheral blood. The receptors here all came from a human donor in a cohort sampled during active COVID-19.

This clone was observed once. In DNA, the CDR3 is TGTGCCAGCAGCCCGGGTCCCAGCGGGGGGGGCCAAGAGACCCAGTACTTC. Protein sequence: CASSPGPSGGGQETQYF. V gene TRBV7-6 combines with J gene TRBJ2-5; TRBD2 matches 10 bases. The V and J ends lost 5 bases and 1 base, in that order; junction bases with no gene match: 10. Germline CDR1 SGHVS, CDR2 FNYEAQ. The CDR3 totals 17 residues.

The rearrangement uses TRBV29-1 and TRBJ2-7; D might be TRBD2 (5 bases). The germline CDR1 and CDR2 sequences are SQVTM and ANQGSEA. The V and J ends lost 4 bases and 2 bases respectively, with 12 bases between them. This CDR3 has 13 amino acids. The CDR3 bases are TGCAGCGTTGTTACGGGGTCGACCTACGAGCAGTACTTC. Translating gives CSVVTGSTYEQYF.

This clone appeared a single time. The chain recombines TRBV4-1 with TRBJ2-2; 7 nucleotides line up with TRBD1. This CDR3 is 16 amino acids long. The trim removed 6 bases at V and 0 bases at J, leaving 7 bases unmatched. In germline, CDR1 is MGHRA, CDR2 YSYEKL. CDR3 sequence: CASSRSTGTNTGELFF. CDR3 nucleotides: TGCGCCAGCAGTAGGTCGACAGGGACGAACACCGGGGAGCTGTTTTTT.

CDR3 protein: CASSMAPGQGNYGYTF. The CDR3 DNA reads TGTGCCAGTAGTATGGCACCGGGACAGGGGAACTATGGCTACACCTTC. The gene calls are TRBV19 and TRBJ1-2, with 10 bases fitting TRBD1. V lost 3 bases to trimming and J lost 2 bases; unmatched junction nucleotides: 6. The CDR3 consists of 16 residues. Per germline, CDR1 LNHDA and CDR2 SQIVND (reference sequence).

This chain connects TRBV2 to TRBJ2-1; TRBD1 agrees at 7 bases. This CDR3 is built from 14 residues. V shed 8 bases, J shed 7 bases, and the junction held 11 bases outside the gene matches. Germline loops: CDR1 SNHLY, CDR2 FYNNEI. CDR3 in amino acids: CASQTLNRGNEQFF. CDR3 sequence (DNA): TGTGCCAGCCAGACCCTAAACAGGGGAAATGAGCAGTTCTTC. Using reference TRBV2 and TRBJ2-1 for the parts outside the CDR3, the full variable domain is EPEVTQTPSHQVTQMGQEVILRCVPISNHLYFYWYRQILGQKVEFLVSFYNNEISEKSEIFDDQFSVERPDGSNFTLKIRSTKLEDSAMYFCASQTLNRGNEQFFGPGTRLTVL.

The chain combines TRBV28 with TRBJ1-5; 7 bases match TRBD1. Germline V gene data show CDR1 as MDHEN and CDR2 as SYDVKM. After removal of 6 bases from V and 6 bases from J, the junction contained 14 bases not matched to a gene. The CDR3 has 16 amino acids. The CDR3 sequence: CASRTQQGLSPQPQHF. The CDR3, as DNA: TGTGCCAGCAGGACACAACAGGGGTTGTCACCTCAGCCCCAGCATTTT.

The rearrangement uses TRBV6-5 and TRBJ2-7, with 11 bases aligning to TRBD1. V trimming: 6 bases; J trimming: 0 bases; junction bases outside the gene matches: 1. The CDR3 totals 14 residues. Germline V gene data show CDR1 as MNHEY and CDR2 as SVGAGI. CDR3 protein: CASRGQGGSYEQYF. The CDR3 coding sequence is TGTGCCAGCAGGGGACAGGGGGGCTCCTACGAGCAGTACTTC.

This chain connects TRBV18 to TRBJ1-1, with a weak D call TRBD1 (6 bases). The V end was cut by 3 bases, the J end by 0 bases, with 14 bases between. This CDR3 contains 16 residues. CDR1 and CDR2 (germline): KGHSH, LQKENI. The CDR3 DNA is TGTGCCAGCTCACCGGGGGGGCTTCCCCTGAACACTGAAGCTTTCTTT. Translation: CASSPGGLPLNTEAFF.

This chain joins TRBV9 and TRBJ2-5; TRBD2 matches 13 bases. The CDR3 loop spans 17 amino acids. Germline V gene lookup returns CDR1 SGDLS and CDR2 YYNGEE. The junction had 4 bases not matched to a gene; V was cut back by 0 bases and J by 2 bases. CDR3 amino acids: CASSVGGTSGAQETQYF. The CDR3 DNA reads TGTGCCAGCAGCGTAGGGGGGACTAGCGGGGCTCAAGAGACCCAGTACTTC.

This chain joins TRBV6-5 and TRBJ1-2; TRBD1 agrees at 8 bases. The length of the CDR3 is 14 residues. The V and J ends lost 2 bases and 6 bases, in that order; junction bases with no gene match: 5. The germline V gene encodes CDR1 MNHEY and CDR2 SVGAGI. Written as DNA, the CDR3 is TGTGCCAGCAGTTACGGCAGGGGGCTAAATGGCTACACCTTC. As protein: CASSYGRGLNGYTF.

The gene calls are TRBV19 and TRBJ2-5; D unclear. Germline V gives CDR1 LNHDA, CDR2 SQIVND (reference sequence). The CDR3 is 14 residues long. V gave up 3 bases and J gave up 2 bases, with 10 bases separating them. CDR3 amino acids: CASSIRSTQETQYF. CDR3 nucleotides: TGTGCCAGTAGTATCCGGAGCACACAAGAGACCCAGTACTTC.

The chain couples TRBV7-8 to TRBJ2-2, with 9 bases fitting TRBD2. CDR3 length: 17 amino acids. Germline lookup yields CDR1 SGHVS and CDR2 FQNEAQ. Unmatched junction bases numbered 13, after V lost 9 bases and J lost 2 bases. The chain's CDR3 is CASQGILAGPNTGELFF. The CDR3 DNA follows: TGTGCCAGTCAGGGAATTCTAGCGGGACCAAACACCGGGGAGCTGTTTTTT.

The CDR3 sequence is CASSDWTGRSGANVLTF. The CDR3, as DNA: TGTGCCAGCAGTGACTGGACAGGGCGCTCTGGGGCCAACGTCCTGACTTTC. The chain recombines TRBV6-1 with TRBJ2-6, with 8 bases matching TRBD1. The V gene's germline CDR1 is MNHNS and CDR2 SASEGT. V trimming: 3 bases; J trimming: 0 bases; junction bases outside the gene matches: 4. This CDR3 is built from 17 residues.

This clone was counted once. This chain uses TRBV28 with TRBJ2-7, with 9 bases matching TRBD1. This CDR3 is 14 amino acids long. Germline-derived CDR1 and CDR2 are MDHEN and SYDVKM. Germline trimming cut 5 bases from V and 2 bases from J; bases unmatched to any gene: 4. CDR3 bases: TGTGCCAGCAGTAAACAGGGGGCGACCTACGAGCAGTACTTC. This encodes CASSKQGATYEQYF.

The gene calls are TRBV27 and TRBJ1-1; D perhaps matches TRBD1 (6 bases). V lost 8 bases and J 0 bases, leaving 19 bases between the germline ends. The CDR3 totals 16 residues. From germline, CDR1 is MNHEY and CDR2 SMNVEV (reference sequence). The CDR3 is CASLRKTGLVNTEAFF. The CDR3 nucleotides are TGTGCCAGCCTTAGAAAAACAGGGTTGGTGAACACTGAAGCTTTCTTT.

The table lists this clone with a count of one. The V and J genes are TRBV10-3 and TRBJ2-3; 10 bases are shared with TRBD2. This CDR3 region has 14 residues. CDR1 ENHRY and CDR2 SYGVKD come from the germline V gene. The V and J ends lost 6 bases and 7 bases, in that order; junction bases with no gene match: 7. The DNA of the CDR3 is TGTGCCATCAGGGCTAGCGGGGGTGCAAATACGCAGTATTTT. Protein sequence: CAIRASGGANTQYF.